This TCR beta chain appears in the sequencing data of a study of T cells expressing NK-cell markers. About the research overall: The authors derived TCR beta repertoires from sorted CD3+CD56+NKG2C+, CD3+CD56+NKG2C- and CD3+CD56-NKG2C+ T cells. Within the sequenced cohort of eight donors, seven exhibited HCMV seropositivity and one was seronegative.

The CDR3 covers 13 residues. Per germline, CDR1 SGHDT and CDR2 YYEEEE. UMI-tagged 5'RACE template switching yielded the TCR beta cDNA. TCRdb reprocessed the 5' RACE reads and stores each CDR3 protein as one record, lacking DNA. The sample is made up of approximately 550,000 distinct CDR3 sequences, and the top ten hold approximately 3.6% of it. Study-level points and caveats: Of the CD8+ T cells in six or seven donors, about 1.0-7.0% belonged to dominant NKG2C+ clonotypes.

Points on this clonotype: The antigen remains undetermined.

The chain combines TRBV5-6 with TRBJ2-1; TCRdb gives TRBD1 as the D gene, but with no DNA this cannot be confirmed. The sequence came from a man between 18 and 29 years old in good health. The sequenced sample consisted of blood T cells: a sorted CD56 or NKG2C T cell subset, CD4+ or CD8+ T cells, or bulk PBMC T cells (not recorded which). The CDR3 here is CASSWTGVNEQFF.